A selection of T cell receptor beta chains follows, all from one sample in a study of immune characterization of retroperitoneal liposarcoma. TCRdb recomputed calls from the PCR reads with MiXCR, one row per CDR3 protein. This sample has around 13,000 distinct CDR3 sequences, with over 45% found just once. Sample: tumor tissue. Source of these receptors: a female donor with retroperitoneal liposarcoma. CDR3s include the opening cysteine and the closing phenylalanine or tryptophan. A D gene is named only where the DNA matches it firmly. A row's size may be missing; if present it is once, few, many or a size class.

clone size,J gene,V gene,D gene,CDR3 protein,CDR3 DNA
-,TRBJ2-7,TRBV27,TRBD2,CASRDLKASGRAGYEQYF,TGTGCCAGCAGGGATTTAAAGGCTAGCGGGAGGGCCGGGTACGAGCAGTACTTC
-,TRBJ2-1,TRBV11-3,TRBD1,CASSLGQYQETQFF,TGTGCCAGCAGCTTGGGACAGTACCAAGAGACCCAGTTCTTC
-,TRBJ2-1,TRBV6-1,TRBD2,CASSELAGSYNEQFF,TGTGCCAGCAGTGAGCTAGCGGGCTCCTACAATGAGCAGTTCTTC
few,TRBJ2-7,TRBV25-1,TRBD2,CASSGGRSPGEPYNEQYF,TGTGCCAGCAGTGGCGGGAGATCCCCCGGGGAGCCCTACAATGAGCAGTACTTC
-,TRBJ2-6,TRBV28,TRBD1,CASRSGTGDSGANVLTF,TGTGCCAGCAGATCCGGGACAGGAGACTCTGGGGCCAACGTCCTGACTTTC
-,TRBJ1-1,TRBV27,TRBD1,CASSFSFGTGGPEAFF,TGTGCCAGCAGTTTTAGTTTTGGGACAGGGGGCCCTGAAGCTTTCTTT
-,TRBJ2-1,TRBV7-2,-,CASGGNEQFF,TGTGCCAGCGGTGGCAATGAGCAGTTCTTC
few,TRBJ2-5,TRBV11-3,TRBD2,CASSLGTSGSNEQYF,TGTGCCAGCAGCTTAGGTACTAGCGGGAGCAATGAGCAGTACTTC
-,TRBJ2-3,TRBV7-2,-,CASSLGPGNTDTQYF,TGTGCCAGCAGCTTAGGTCCCGGGAACACAGATACGCAGTATTTT
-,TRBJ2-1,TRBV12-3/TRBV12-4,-,CASSLGWNRETQFF,TGTGCCAGCAGTTTGGGCTGGAACCGAGAGACCCAGTTCTTC
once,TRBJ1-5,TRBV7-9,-,CASSRTVNQPQHF,TGTGCCAGCAGTCGTACAGTGAATCAGCCCCAGCATTTT
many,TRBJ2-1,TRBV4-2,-,CASSQEPDLLLSYNEQFF,TGTGCCAGCAGCCAAGAACCAGATTTACTGTTGTCCTACAATGAGCAGTTCTTC
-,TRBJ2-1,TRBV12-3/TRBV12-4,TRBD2,CASRGGGAGEQFF,TGTGCCAGCAGAGGCGGGGGGGCCGGTGAGCAGTTCTTC
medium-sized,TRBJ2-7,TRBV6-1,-,CASSEVGEVGEQYF,TGTGCCAGCAGTGAAGTTGGAGAAGTGGGCGAGCAGTACTTC
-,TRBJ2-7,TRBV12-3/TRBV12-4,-,CASSTLGRGTIEQYF,TGTGCCAGCAGTACCCTCGGTCGGGGGACCATCGAGCAGTACTTC
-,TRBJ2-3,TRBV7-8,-,CASSFDYAADTQYF,TGTGCCAGCAGCTTCGACTACGCTGCAGATACGCAGTATTTT
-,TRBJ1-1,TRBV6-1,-,CASSEAGVGYTEAFF,TGTGCCAGCAGTGAAGCTGGGGTGGGGTACACTGAAGCTTTCTTT
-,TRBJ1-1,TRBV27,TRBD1,CASSFGTGVGGVVAFF,TGTGCCAGCAGTTTCGGGACAGGGGTTGGGGGAGTCGTAGCTTTCTTT
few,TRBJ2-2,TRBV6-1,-,CASSEALWEGELFF,TGTGCCAGCAGTGAAGCGCTTTGGGAAGGGGAGCTGTTTTTT
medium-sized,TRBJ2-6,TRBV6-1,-,CASSVQGAGANVLTF,TGTGCCAGCAGTGTACAGGGTGCTGGGGCCAACGTCCTGACTTTC
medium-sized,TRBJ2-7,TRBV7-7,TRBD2,CASSPGLAGVEQYF,TGTGCTAGCAGCCCCGGACTAGCGGGAGTTGAGCAGTACTTC
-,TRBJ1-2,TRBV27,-,CASSLALNYGYTF,TGTGCCAGCAGTTTAGCATTAAACTATGGCTACACCTTC
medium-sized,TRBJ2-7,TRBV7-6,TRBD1,CASSPRPGQGGNEQYF,TGTGCCAGCAGCCCAAGGCCGGGACAGGGGGGCAATGAGCAGTACTTC
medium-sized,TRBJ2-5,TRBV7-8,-,CASSSLGGVGRRNEQYF,TGTGCCAGCAGCTCCCTAGGGGGTGTAGGACGCAGGAATGAGCAGTACTTC
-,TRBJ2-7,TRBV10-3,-,CAISNRESAEQYF,TGTGCCATCAGTAACCGGGAATCAGCCGAGCAGTACTTC
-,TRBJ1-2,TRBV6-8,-,CASRPGGYGYTF,TGTGCCAGCAGGCCCGGAGGCTATGGCTACACCTTC
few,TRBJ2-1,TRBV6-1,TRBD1,CASSFRDSTYNEQFF,TGTGCCAGCAGTTTCCGGGACAGCACCTACAATGAGCAGTTCTTC
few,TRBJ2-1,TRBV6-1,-,CASTPLMMSSYNEQFF,TGTGCCAGCACGCCGCTCATGATGAGCTCCTACAATGAGCAGTTCTTC
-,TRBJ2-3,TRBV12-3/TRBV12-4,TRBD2,CAIMSGISTDTQYF,TGTGCCATCATGAGCGGGATTAGCACAGATACGCAGTATTTT
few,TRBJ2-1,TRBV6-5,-,CASSMREYNEQFF,TGTGCCAGCAGTATGAGGGAGTACAATGAGCAGTTCTTC
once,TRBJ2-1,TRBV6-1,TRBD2,CASSQRAGVVGRVF,TGTGCCAGCAGCCAGAGAGCGGGGGTCGTGGGTCGGGTCTTC